A selection of T cell receptor beta chains follows, all from one sample in a study of blood T cell repertoires in COVID-19. Sequencing was performed with immunoSEQ multiplex PCR; in TCRdb, only in-frame clones are kept and a portion is missing. The sample yields 200,000 to 250,000 clones, 80% to 90% seen once. Sequenced input: peripheral blood. The receptor source for this set is a man aged 45 to 65 with acute or convalescent COVID-19. CDR3s include the opening cysteine and the closing phenylalanine or tryptophan. D genes are given only for firm matches. Size is omitted from some rows. Given values are once, few, many or a class for expanded clones.

size | length | J | V | D | DNA | CDR3
. | 13 | TRBJ1-2 | TRBV12-3/TRBV12-4 | . | TGTGCCAGCAGTCCAGACAGAGACTATGGCTACACCTTC | CASSPDRDYGYTF
. | 13 | TRBJ1-1 | TRBV30 | TRBD1 | TGTGCCTGGAGCCGGGACAGGAACACTGAAGCTTTCTTT | CAWSRDRNTEAFF
. | 17 | TRBJ2-3 | TRBV7-9 | . | TGTGCCAGCAGCTTAGGTTTGAGCCTGGCGGGGACAGATACGCAGTATTTT | CASSLGLSLAGTDTQYF
. | 15 | TRBJ1-6 | TRBV5-1 | . | TGCGCCAGCAGCTTATCAGGGCGGAGAAATTCACCCCTCCACTTT | CASSLSGRRNSPLHF
. | 13 | TRBJ2-1 | TRBV6-5 | TRBD1 | TGTGCCAGCAGTTACCAGGGGGTCAGAGAGCAGTTCTTC | CASSYQGVREQFF
. | 17 | TRBJ1-1 | TRBV15 | TRBD1 | TGTGCCACCAGCAGAGACCGCCTACAGGGGGCTCGAACTGAAGCTTTCTTT | CATSRDRLQGARTEAFF
. | 11 | TRBJ1-2 | TRBV30 | . | TGTGCCTGGAGGGCAGGAGGTAGTTTGGCCTTC | CAWRAGGSLAF
. | 14 | TRBJ2-7 | TRBV9 | TRBD2 | TGTGCCAGCAGCGTATCGGGGGGACGCTACGAGCAGTACTTC | CASSVSGGRYEQYF
. | 14 | TRBJ1-3 | TRBV19 | . | TGTGCCAGTAGTATCCCAGGGTCTGGAAACACCATATATTTT | CASSIPGSGNTIYF
. | 16 | TRBJ1-2 | TRBV21-1 | . | TGTGCCAGCAGCCCCTTTGATCGCGGGGTCGGCTATGGCTACACCTTC | CASSPFDRGVGYGYTF
few | 14 | TRBJ1-1 | TRBV18 | TRBD1 | TGTGCCAGCTCACCCCAGGGGGAAGGGACTGAAGCTTTCTTT | CASSPQGEGTEAFF
. | 15 | TRBJ2-2 | TRBV18 | TRBD1 | TGTGCCAGCTCACAACAGGGGGCCGAGACCGGGGAGCTGTTTTTT | CASSQQGAETGELFF
. | 14 | TRBJ1-6 | TRBV6-5 | . | TGTGCCAGCAGGCAAACAGGATTTAATTCACCCCTCCACTTT | CASRQTGFNSPLHF
once | 14 | TRBJ2-7 | TRBV3-1/TRBV3-2 | TRBD1 | TGTGCCAGCAGCCAAGGGACAGGGCGTGTAGAGCAGTACTTC | CASSQGTGRVEQYF
. | 14 | TRBJ1-2 | TRBV27 | . | TGTGCCAGCAGTTTACGGGGGGCCGGCTATGGCTACACCTTC | CASSLRGAGYGYTF
. | 14 | TRBJ1-5 | TRBV19 | . | TGTGCCAGTAGTATAGCAGGGAGCAATCAGCCCCAGCATTTT | CASSIAGSNQPQHF
. | 14 | TRBJ1-2 | TRBV2 | . | TGTGCCAGCAGTGTTGGTAGGGAGGGCTATGGCTACACCTTC | CASSVGREGYGYTF
. | 15 | TRBJ1-2 | TRBV5-6 | TRBD1 | TGTGCCAGCAGCTTTCGGGACAGGGAGTCGAGTGGCTACACCTTC | CASSFRDRESSGYTF
. | 15 | TRBJ1-3 | TRBV7-9 | TRBD1 | TGTGCCAGCAGTCACGACAGGGCCTCTGGAAACACCATATATTTT | CASSHDRASGNTIYF
. | 14 | TRBJ2-6 | TRBV11-2 | . | TGTGCCAGCAGCTTCAGATCTGGGGCCAACGTCCTGACTTTC | CASSFRSGANVLTF
. | 13 | TRBJ1-1 | TRBV27 | . | TGTGCCAGCAGTCTCCAGCGGAACACTGAAGCTTTCTTT | CASSLQRNTEAFF
. | 15 | TRBJ1-5 | TRBV6-2/TRBV6-3 | TRBD1 | TGTGCCAGCAGTTACCAAACAGGGGTTTGGCAGCCCCAGCATTTT | CASSYQTGVWQPQHF
. | 15 | TRBJ2-1 | TRBV7-2 | TRBD1 | TGTGCCAGCAGCCAAAGGGGACAGACCTACAATGAGCAGTTCTTC | CASSQRGQTYNEQFF
. | 15 | TRBJ1-1 | TRBV18 | . | TGTGCCAGCTCACTCGCGACGGGGGGTGGCACTGAAGCTTTCTTT | CASSLATGGGTEAFF
. | 14 | TRBJ1-2 | TRBV3-1/TRBV3-2 | . | TGTGCCAGCAGCGCTGACAGGAGAAATCGAGGCTACACCTTC | CASSADRRNRGYTF
. | 14 | TRBJ2-3 | TRBV7-6 | . | TGTGCCAGCAGCTCGACGCAGGGTGCAGATACGCAGTATTTT | CASSSTQGADTQYF
. | 14 | TRBJ1-2 | TRBV2 | . | TGTGCCAGCAGCCCCACGGGGGGGGGCTATGGCTACACCTTC | CASSPTGGGYGYTF
. | 13 | TRBJ1-1 | TRBV6-5 | . | TGTGCCAGCAGTTATTACAAGAACACTGAAGCTTTCTTT | CASSYYKNTEAFF
. | 14 | TRBJ1-2 | TRBV7-9 | TRBD1 | TGTGCCAGCAGGGATTCAGGGGGCGGCTATGGCTACACCTTC | CASRDSGGGYGYTF
. | 14 | TRBJ1-2 | TRBV6-2/TRBV6-3 | . | TGTGCCAGCAGTTATCTCGACAGATTATCTGGCTACACCTTC | CASSYLDRLSGYTF
. | 13 | TRBJ1-1 | TRBV2 | TRBD1 | TGTGCCAGCAGTCGGGACAGGAACACTGAAGCTTTCTTT | CASSRDRNTEAFF
. | 15 | TRBJ2-2 | TRBV14 | TRBD1 | TGTGCCAGCAGCCAAAGACAGGGGTCGGGCGGGGAGCTGTTTTTT | CASSQRQGSGGELFF
. | 15 | TRBJ2-2 | TRBV10-1 | . | TGCGCCAGCAGTGAGACAGGACAAGGCACCGGGGAGCTGTTTTTT | CASSETGQGTGELFF
. | 16 | TRBJ1-2 | TRBV19 | TRBD1 | TGTGCCAGTAGTATCCCCGGACAGGGTTCATTCTATGGCTACACCTTC | CASSIPGQGSFYGYTF
. | 15 | TRBJ2-1 | TRBV4-2 | TRBD1 | TGTGCCAGCAGCCATTGGACAGGGGGCGCGGATGAGCAGTTCTTC | CASSHWTGGADEQFF
. | 10 | TRBJ2-1 | TRBV10-2 | . | TGCGCCAGCGGCGGACAGTTTCGGTTCTTC | CASGGQFRFF
. | 15 | TRBJ2-7 | TRBV4-1 | . | TGCGCCAGCAGCCAAGACGAGGCGAATTCCTACGAGCAGTACTTC | CASSQDEANSYEQYF
. | 14 | TRBJ1-5 | TRBV7-2 | TRBD1 | TGTGCCAGCAGCCCCCAGGGGGTGGATCAGCCCCAGCATTTT | CASSPQGVDQPQHF
. | 14 | TRBJ1-6 | TRBV6-5 | . | TGTGCCAGCGGCCTCCAGGGTAGGGATTCACCCCTCCACTTT | CASGLQGRDSPLHF
. | 15 | TRBJ1-5 | TRBV3-1/TRBV3-2 | TRBD1 | TGTGCCAGCAGCCAACAGGGGGCGATTAATCAGCCCCAGCATTTT | CASSQQGAINQPQHF
. | 19 | TRBJ2-3 | TRBV19 | . | TGTGCCAGTAGTAGCCCCCAGGCGAGGGCTTCTTGGTTCCCAGATACGCAGTATTTT | CASSSPQARASWFPDTQYF
. | 12 | TRBJ1-1 | TRBV12-3/TRBV12-4 | . | TGTGCCAGCAGTTCAGACGGGGCTGAAGCTTTCTTT | CASSSDGAEAFF
. | 14 | TRBJ2-2 | TRBV4-1 | . | TGCGCCAGCAGCCATAACACGAACACCGGGGAGCTGTTTTTT | CASSHNTNTGELFF
. | 15 | TRBJ2-1 | TRBV9 | . | TGTGCCAGCAGCGTCTCGGGGGTCTCCTACAATGAGCAGTTCTTC | CASSVSGVSYNEQFF
. | 15 | TRBJ1-2 | TRBV28 | TRBD1 | TGTGCCAGCTCATCATCAGGGGGAAGCGAGGGTGGCTACACCTTC | CASSSSGGSEGGYTF
. | 16 | TRBJ2-5 | TRBV7-2 | . | TGTGCCAGCAGCCCCGGACAGCTAGTAAAACAAGAGACCCAGTACTTC | CASSPGQLVKQETQYF
once | 16 | TRBJ2-1 | TRBV7-9 | TRBD2 | TGTGCCAGCAGCGTTAGGGGACTAGCGGCTTGGAATGAGCAGTTCTTC | CASSVRGLAAWNEQFF
. | 15 | TRBJ2-2 | TRBV5-4 | TRBD1 | TGTGCCAGCAGCCCCGACAGGGTTAACACCGGGGAGCTGTTTTTT | CASSPDRVNTGELFF
. | 15 | TRBJ1-3 | TRBV2 | . | TGTGCCAGCAGTGTATCAGGGGACGGTGGAAACACCATATATTTT | CASSVSGDGGNTIYF
. | 15 | TRBJ2-1 | TRBV6-5 | TRBD1 | TGTGCCAGCAGACCACCGGGACAGGGTAGGGTTGAGCAGTTCTTC | CASRPPGQGRVEQFF
. | 17 | TRBJ2-3 | TRBV7-2 | TRBD2 | TGTGCCAGCAGCTTAGCGTCGGGACTAGCGGTGACAGATACGCAGTATTTT | CASSLASGLAVTDTQYF
. | 15 | TRBJ1-6 | TRBV28 | . | TGTGCCAGCAGTCCTTTCCAGACAGGAAATTCACCCCTCCACTTT | CASSPFQTGNSPLHF
. | 17 | TRBJ2-5 | TRBV7-7 | TRBD2 | TGTGCCAGCAGCCCCCGCAGGACTAGCGGGGGCCAAGAGACCCAGTACTTC | CASSPRRTSGGQETQYF
. | 15 | TRBJ2-3 | TRBV11-1 | TRBD1 | TGTGCCAGCAGCCCCCGGACAGGGGGAACAGATACGCAGTATTTT | CASSPRTGGTDTQYF
. | 14 | TRBJ1-1 | TRBV5-1 | TRBD1 | TGCGCCAGCAGCTTAGGGACAGTCAACACTGAAGCTTTCTTT | CASSLGTVNTEAFF
. | 14 | TRBJ2-7 | TRBV6-1 | . | TGTGCCAGCAGTGAATATGGCAGGAACTACGAGCAGTACTTC | CASSEYGRNYEQYF
once | 14 | TRBJ1-1 | TRBV14 | . | TGTGCCAGCAGCCAACTGGGGCGGAACACTGAAGCTTTCTTT | CASSQLGRNTEAFF
. | 11 | TRBJ2-5 | TRBV6-5 | . | TGTGCCAGCAGTTACGCGGAGACCCAGTACTTC | CASSYAETQYF
. | 14 | TRBJ2-3 | TRBV6-4 | . | TGTGCCAGCAGTTACAGGGATCAGTCAGATACGCAGTATTTT | CASSYRDQSDTQYF
. | 14 | TRBJ1-2 | TRBV2 | . | TGTGCCAGCAGTGAATACAGGCTTAACTATGGCTACACCTTC | CASSEYRLNYGYTF